Included here is one T cell receptor beta chain sequence, with context. CDR1 and CDR2 from the germline V gene are MNHEY and SVGEGT. Between the trimmed V and J ends, which lost 5 bases and 3 bases, there was a span of 11 bases. The CDR3 consists of 14 residues. This record comes from a study of blood T cell repertoires in COVID-19. About the research overall: Italy, Spain and the United States were the sources of the convalescent and acute COVID-19 samples. PBMCs, B-cell-depleted T cells, or T cells provided the cDNA or gDNA that made up the material.

As originally analysed: Nucleated cell number was recorded as an estimate derived from reference gene primer amplification. Produced via immunoSEQ multiplex PCR; TCRdb's table is partial and in-frame only. That table is the source of V, J and clone size, and D and trimming were worked out from the DNA. The sample includes about 240,000 clones, around 90% seen only once; the top ten take 7.2%. Sequencing input: peripheral blood. This chain joins TRBV6-2 or TRBV6-3 and TRBJ1-3; TRBD1 is a possible D gene (5 bases). The sequence was obtained from a man between 60 and 75 years old who had recovered from COVID-19. CDR3: CASSRGTFGNTIYF. CDR3 sequence (DNA): TGTGCCAGCAGTCGGGGGACTTTTGGAAACACCATATATTTT.